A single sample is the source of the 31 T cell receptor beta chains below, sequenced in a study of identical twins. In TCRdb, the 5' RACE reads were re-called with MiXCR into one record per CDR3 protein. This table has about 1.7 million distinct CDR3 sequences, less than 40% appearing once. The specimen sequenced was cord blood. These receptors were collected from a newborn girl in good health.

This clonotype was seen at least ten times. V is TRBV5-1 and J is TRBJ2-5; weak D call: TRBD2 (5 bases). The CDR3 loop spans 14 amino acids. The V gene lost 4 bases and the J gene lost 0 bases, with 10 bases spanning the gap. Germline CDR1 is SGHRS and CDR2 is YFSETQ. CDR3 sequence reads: CASSLLTNQETQYF. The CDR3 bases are TGCGCCAGCAGCCTTTTGACTAACCAAGAGACCCAGTACTTC.

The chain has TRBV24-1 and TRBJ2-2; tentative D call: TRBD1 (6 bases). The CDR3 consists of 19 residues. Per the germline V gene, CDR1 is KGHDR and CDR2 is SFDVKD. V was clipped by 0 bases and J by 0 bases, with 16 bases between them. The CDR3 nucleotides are TGTGCCACCAGTGATTTGATTGACAGGCGCGATCCGAACACCGGGGAGCTGTTTTTT. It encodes CATSDLIDRRDPNTGELFF.

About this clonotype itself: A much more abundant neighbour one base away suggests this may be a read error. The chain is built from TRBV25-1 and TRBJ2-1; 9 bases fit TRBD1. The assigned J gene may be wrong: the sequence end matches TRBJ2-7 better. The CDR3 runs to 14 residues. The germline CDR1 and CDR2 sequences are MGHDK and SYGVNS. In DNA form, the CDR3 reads TGTGCCAGCAGTGAGACAGGGGGGTACAATGAGCAGTACTTC. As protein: CASSETGGYNEQYF.

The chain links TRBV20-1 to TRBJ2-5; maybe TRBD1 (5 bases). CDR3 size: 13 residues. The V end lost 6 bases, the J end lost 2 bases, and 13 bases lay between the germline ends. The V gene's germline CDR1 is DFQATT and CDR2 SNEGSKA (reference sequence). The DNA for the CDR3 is TGCAGTGCCAATAGGGCAGGGCAAGAGACCCAGTACTTC. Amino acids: CSANRAGQETQYF.

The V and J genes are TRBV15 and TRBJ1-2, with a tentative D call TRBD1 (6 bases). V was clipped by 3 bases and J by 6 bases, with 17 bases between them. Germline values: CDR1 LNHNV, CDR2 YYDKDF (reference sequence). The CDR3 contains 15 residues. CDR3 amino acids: CATSRDRVQGNGYTF. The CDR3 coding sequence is TGTGCCACCAGCAGGGATAGGGTACAGGGCAATGGCTACACCTTC.

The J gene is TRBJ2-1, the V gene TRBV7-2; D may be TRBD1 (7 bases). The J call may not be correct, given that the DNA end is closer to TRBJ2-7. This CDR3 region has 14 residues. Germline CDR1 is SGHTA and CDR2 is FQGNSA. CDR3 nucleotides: TGTGCCAGCAGGGGGGGACAGTTGCACAATGAGCAGTACTTC. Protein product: CASRGGQLHNEQYF.

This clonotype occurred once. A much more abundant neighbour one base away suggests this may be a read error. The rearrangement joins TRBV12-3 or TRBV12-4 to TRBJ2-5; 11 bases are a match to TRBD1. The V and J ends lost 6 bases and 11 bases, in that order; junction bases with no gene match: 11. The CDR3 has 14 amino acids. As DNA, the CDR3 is TGTGCCAGCAGCGTGGACAGGGGGCGGTATGAGCAGTACTTC. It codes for CASSVDRGRYEQYF.

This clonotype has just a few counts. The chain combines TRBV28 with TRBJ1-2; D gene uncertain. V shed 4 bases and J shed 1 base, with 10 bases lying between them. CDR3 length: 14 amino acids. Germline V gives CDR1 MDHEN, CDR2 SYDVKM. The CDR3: CASSYTDYNYGYTF. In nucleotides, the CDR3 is TGTGCCAGCAGTTATACGGACTATAACTATGGCTACACCTTC.

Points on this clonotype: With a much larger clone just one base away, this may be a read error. The CDR3 region has the DNA TGCAGCGTTGTGACAGGGGGCGCTTACAAGCAGTACTTC. This translates into CSVVTGGAYKQYF. The rearrangement uses TRBV29-1 and TRBJ2-7; 10 bases map to TRBD1. The CDR3 has 13 residues. The germline V gene has CDR1 SQVTM and CDR2 ANQGSEA. V dropped 4 bases and J dropped 8; count of bases not matched to a gene: 8.

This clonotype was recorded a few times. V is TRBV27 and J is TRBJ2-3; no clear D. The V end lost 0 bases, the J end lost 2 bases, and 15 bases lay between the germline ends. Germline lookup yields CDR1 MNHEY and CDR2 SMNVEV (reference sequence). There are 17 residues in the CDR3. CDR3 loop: CASSLSLLARTTDTQYF. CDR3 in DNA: TGTGCCAGCAGTTTATCCCTTTTGGCCAGAACCACAGATACGCAGTATTTT.

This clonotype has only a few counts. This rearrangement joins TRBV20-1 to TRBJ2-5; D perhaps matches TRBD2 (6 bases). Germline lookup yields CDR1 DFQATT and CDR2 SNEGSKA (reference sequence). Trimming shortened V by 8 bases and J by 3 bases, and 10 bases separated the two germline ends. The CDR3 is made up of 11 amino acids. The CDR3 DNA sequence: TGCAGTACGGGACTTAAAGAGACCCAGTACTTC. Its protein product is CSTGLKETQYF.

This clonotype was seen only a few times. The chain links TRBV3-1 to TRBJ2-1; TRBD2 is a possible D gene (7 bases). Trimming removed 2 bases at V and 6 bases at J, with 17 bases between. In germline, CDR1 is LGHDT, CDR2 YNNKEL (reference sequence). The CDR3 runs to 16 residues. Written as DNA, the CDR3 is TGTGCCAGCAGCCAAATCTTGACGGGGGGCGGCAATGAGCAGTTCTTC. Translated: CASSQILTGGGNEQFF.

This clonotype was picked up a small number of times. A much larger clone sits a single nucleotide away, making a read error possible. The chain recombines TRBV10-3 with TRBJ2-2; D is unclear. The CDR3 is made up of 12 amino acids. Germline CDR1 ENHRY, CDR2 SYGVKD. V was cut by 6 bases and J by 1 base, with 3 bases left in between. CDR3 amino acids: CAIRQNTGELFF. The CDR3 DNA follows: TGTGCCATCAGACAGAACACCGGGGAGCTGTTTTTT.

The CDR3, as DNA: TGTGCCAGCAGCTTAGTAAACTCCGACGACTCGTTTCAAGAGACCCAGTACTTC. Protein sequence: CASSLVNSDDSFQETQYF. The J gene is TRBJ2-5, the V gene TRBV13; unclear D gene. The V end was cut by 1 base, the J end by 2 bases, with 20 bases between. CDR1 is PRHDT, CDR2 FYEKMQ, per germline (reference sequence). The CDR3 is 18 residues long. Looking up the rest from reference TRBV13 and TRBJ2-5 gives the full variable domain: AAGVIQSPRHLIKEKRETATLKCYPIPRHDTVYWYQQGPGQDPQFLISFYEKMQSDKGSIPDRFSAQQFSDYHSELNMSSLELGDSALYFCASSLVNSDDSFQETQYFGPGTRLLVL.

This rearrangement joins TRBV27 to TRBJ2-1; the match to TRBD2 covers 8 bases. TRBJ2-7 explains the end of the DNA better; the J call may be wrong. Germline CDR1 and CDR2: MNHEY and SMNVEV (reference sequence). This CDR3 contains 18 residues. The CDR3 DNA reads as TGTGCCAGCAGTTTAACTCCCGGGAGCGGGAGCTCCTACAATGAGCAGTACTTC. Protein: CASSLTPGSGSSYNEQYF.

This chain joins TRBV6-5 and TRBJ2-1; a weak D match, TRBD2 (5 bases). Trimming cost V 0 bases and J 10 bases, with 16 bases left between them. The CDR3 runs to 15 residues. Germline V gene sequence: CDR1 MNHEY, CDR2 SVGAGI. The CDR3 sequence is CASSYSTGGIYEQFF. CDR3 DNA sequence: TGTGCCAGCAGTTACTCGACTGGAGGAATCTACGAGCAGTTCTTC.

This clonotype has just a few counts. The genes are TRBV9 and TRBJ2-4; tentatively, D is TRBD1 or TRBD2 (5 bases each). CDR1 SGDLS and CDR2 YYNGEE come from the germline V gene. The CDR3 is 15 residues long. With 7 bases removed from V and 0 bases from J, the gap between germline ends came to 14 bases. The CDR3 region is CASSGTPLAKNIQYF. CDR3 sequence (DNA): TGTGCCAGCTCGGGGACGCCTCTAGCCAAAAACATTCAGTACTTC.

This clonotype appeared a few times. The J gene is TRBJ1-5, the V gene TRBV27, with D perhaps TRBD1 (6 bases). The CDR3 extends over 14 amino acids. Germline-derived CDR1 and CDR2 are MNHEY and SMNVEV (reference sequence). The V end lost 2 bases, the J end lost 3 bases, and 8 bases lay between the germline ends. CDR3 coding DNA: TGTGCCAGCAGTTTAGGACAGCACAATCAGCCCCAGCATTTT. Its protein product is CASSLGQHNQPQHF.

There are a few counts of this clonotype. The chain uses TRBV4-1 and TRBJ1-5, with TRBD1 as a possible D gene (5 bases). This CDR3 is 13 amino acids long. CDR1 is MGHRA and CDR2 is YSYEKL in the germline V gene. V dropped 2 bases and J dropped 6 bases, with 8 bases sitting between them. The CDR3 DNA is TGCGCCAGCAGCCAACTAGGGGTTCAGCCCCAGCATTTT. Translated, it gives CASSQLGVQPQHF.

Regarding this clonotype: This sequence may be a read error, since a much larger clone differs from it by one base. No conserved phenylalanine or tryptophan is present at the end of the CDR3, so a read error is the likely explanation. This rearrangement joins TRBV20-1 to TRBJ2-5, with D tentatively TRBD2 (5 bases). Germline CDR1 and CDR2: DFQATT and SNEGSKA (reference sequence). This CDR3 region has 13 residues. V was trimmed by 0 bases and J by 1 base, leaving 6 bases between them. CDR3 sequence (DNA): TGCAGTGCTAGAGAGGGAGCCCAAGAGACCCAGTACCTC. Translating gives CSAREGAQETQYL.

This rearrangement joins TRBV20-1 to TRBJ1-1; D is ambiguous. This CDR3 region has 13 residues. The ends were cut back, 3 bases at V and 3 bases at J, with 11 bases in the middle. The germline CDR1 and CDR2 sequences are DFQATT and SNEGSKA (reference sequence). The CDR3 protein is CSASRGGYTEAFF. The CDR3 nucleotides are TGCAGTGCTAGTCGGGGTGGGTACACTGAAGCTTTCTTT.

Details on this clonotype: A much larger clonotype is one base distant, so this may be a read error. The CDR3 DNA follows: TGTGCCAGCAGCCAAGGACTAGCGGGAGCCTACGATGAGCAGTTCTTC. Its translation: CASSQGLAGAYDEQFF. The chain joins TRBV3-1 to TRBJ2-1; 12 positions agree with TRBD2. The germline V gene has CDR1 LGHDT and CDR2 YNNKEL (reference sequence). There are 16 residues in the CDR3.

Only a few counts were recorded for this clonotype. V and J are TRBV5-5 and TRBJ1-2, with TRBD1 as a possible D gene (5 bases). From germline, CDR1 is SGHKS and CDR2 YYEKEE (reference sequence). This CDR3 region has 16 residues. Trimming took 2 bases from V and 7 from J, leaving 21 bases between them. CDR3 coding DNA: TGTGCCAGCAGCTTTACTGCAGGGCGCTACGTAGGTGGCTACACCTTC. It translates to CASSFTAGRYVGGYTF.

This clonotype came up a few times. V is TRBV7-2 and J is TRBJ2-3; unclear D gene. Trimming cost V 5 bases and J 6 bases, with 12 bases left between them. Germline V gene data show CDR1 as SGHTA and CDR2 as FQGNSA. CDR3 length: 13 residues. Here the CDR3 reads CASSPNFGDTQYF. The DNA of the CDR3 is TGTGCCAGCAGCCCAAACTTTGGGGATACGCAGTATTTT. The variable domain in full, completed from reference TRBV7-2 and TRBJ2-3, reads GAGVSQSPSNKVTEKGKDVELRCDPISGHTALYWYRQSLGQGLEFLIYFQGNSAPDKSGLPSDRFSAERTGGSVSTLTIQRTQQEDSAVYLCASSPNFGDTQYFGPGTRLTVL.

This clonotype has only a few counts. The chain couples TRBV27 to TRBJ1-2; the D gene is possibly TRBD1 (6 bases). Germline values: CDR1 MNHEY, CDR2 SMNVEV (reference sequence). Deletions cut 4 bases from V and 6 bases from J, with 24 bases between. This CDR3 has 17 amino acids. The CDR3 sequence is CASSSPIRHNRAHGYTF. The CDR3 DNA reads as TGTGCCAGCAGTTCACCGATACGGCATAACAGGGCGCATGGCTACACCTTC.

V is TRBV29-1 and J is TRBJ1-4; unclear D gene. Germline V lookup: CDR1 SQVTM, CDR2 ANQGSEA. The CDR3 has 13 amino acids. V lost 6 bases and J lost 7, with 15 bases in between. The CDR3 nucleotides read TGCAGCGTGGCAAAGCGTTCGGGTGAAAAACTGTTTTTT. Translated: CSVAKRSGEKLFF. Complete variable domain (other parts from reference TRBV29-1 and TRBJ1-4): SAVISQKPSRDICQRGTSLTIQCQVDSQVTMMFWYRQQPGQSLTLIATANQGSEATYESGFVIDKFPISRPNLTFSTLTVSNMSPEDSSIYLCSVAKRSGEKLFFGSGTQLSVL.

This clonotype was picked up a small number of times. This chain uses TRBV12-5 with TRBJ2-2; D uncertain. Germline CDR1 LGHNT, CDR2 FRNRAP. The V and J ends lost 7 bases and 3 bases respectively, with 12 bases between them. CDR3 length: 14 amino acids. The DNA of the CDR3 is TGTGCTAGTGCCCCCAGCCCACACACCGGGGAGCTGTTTTTT. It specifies CASAPSPHTGELFF. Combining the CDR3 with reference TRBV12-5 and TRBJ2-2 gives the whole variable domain DARVTQTPRHKVTEMGQEVTMRCQPILGHNTVFWYRQTMMQGLELLAYFRNRAPLDDSGMPKDRFSAEMPDATLATLKIQPSEPRDSAVYFCASAPSPHTGELFFGEGSRLTVL.

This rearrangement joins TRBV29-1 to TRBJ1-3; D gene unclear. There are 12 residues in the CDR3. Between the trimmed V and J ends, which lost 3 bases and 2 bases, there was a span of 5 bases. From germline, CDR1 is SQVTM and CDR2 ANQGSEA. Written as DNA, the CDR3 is TGCAGCGTTGACAGTCCTGGAAACACCATATATTTT. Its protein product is CSVDSPGNTIYF.

The CDR3 DNA is TGTGCCAGCAGCTTACGGGACATAGGGTCCGGGGAGCTGTTTTTT. Protein sequence: CASSLRDIGSGELFF. The V gene is TRBV7-2, the J gene TRBJ2-2; D may be TRBD1 (6 bases). From germline, CDR1 is SGHTA and CDR2 FQGNSA. Trimming took 2 bases from V and 6 from J, leaving 13 bases between them. CDR3 length equals 15 residues.

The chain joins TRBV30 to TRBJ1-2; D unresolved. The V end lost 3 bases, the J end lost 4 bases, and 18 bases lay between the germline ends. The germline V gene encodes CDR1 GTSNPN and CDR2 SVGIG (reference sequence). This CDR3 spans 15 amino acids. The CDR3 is CAWSLRAGGSYGYTF. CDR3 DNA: TGTGCCTGGAGCTTGAGGGCAGGAGGGAGCTATGGCTACACCTTC.

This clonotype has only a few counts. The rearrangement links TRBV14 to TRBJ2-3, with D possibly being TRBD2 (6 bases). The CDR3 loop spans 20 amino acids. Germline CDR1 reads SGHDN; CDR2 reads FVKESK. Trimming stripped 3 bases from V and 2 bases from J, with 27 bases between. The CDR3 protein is CASSHDNLALGVVSTDTQYF. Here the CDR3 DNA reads TGTGCCAGCAGCCACGACAACCTAGCGCTGGGGGTTGTCTCCACAGATACGCAGTATTTT.